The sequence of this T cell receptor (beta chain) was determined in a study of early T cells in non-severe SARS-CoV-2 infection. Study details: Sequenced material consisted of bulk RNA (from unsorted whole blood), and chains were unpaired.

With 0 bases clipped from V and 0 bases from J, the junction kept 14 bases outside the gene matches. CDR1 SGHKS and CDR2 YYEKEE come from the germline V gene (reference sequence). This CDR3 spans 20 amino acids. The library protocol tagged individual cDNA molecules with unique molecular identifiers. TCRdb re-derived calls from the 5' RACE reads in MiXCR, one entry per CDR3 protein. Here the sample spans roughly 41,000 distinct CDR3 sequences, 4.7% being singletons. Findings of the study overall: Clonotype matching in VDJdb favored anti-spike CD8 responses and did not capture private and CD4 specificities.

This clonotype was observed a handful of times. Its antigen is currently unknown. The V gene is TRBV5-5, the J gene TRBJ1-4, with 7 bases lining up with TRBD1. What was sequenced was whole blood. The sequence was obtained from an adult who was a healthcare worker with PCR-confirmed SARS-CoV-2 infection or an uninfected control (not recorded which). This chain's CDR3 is CASSLDLMTGREATNEKLFF. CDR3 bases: TGTGCCAGCAGCTTGGACCTAATGACAGGGAGGGAAGCAACTAATGAAAAACTGTTTTTT.